The table lists the clone carrying this TCR beta chain with a count of one. The target antigen is unknown. This sample was taken from a study of OX40 agonist ivuxolimab in advanced cancers. The study, taken as a whole, reports: Doses of 0.1 to 3.0 mg/kg were accompanied by clonal expansion of CD4+ and CD8+ blood T cells by week 6.

This CDR3 region has 15 residues. Germline lookup yields CDR1 SGHTS and CDR2 YDEGEE. V shed 6 bases, J shed 9 bases, and the junction held 14 bases outside the gene matches. The data were produced by immunoSEQ multiplex PCR, yet TCRdb's version contains in-frame clones alone and is incomplete. The sample has roughly 77,000 clones, more than 65% seen once. The sequencing used CD4+ or CD8+ T cells sorted from blood, collected in a trial of the OX40 agonist ivuxolimab. This TCR came from an adult with an advanced solid tumor such as melanoma, head and neck, liver or kidney cancer. The chain couples TRBV5-8 to TRBJ2-1, with 8 bases that match TRBD2. CDR3 DNA sequence: TGTGCCAGCACCTTTGCCCCGGGGGGGCACGGTGAGCAGTTCTTC. As protein: CASTFAPGGHGEQFF.